This T cell receptor beta chain derives from a study of post-analysis software for immune sequencing data (dated by TCRdb to about 2015). Notes on the research overall: The recorded disease courses included relapsing-remitting, secondary progressive and progressive-relapsing multiple sclerosis, and some patients had no subtype annotation. A subset of samples was prepared in parallel using single-end sample barcoding, then pooled and co-amplified after Illumina adapter ligation. Patient repertoires were compared against about a dozen previously published healthy control repertoires from donors aged roughly 6 to 27 years. What the study reported, not specific to this receptor: The control group was slightly older than the multiple sclerosis patient group. Multiple sclerosis patients had significantly lower normalized Chao1 diversity than controls, a result that suggests substantial peripheral T-cell clonal expansion. Direct clustering with F measure showed strong co-clustering of samples prepared in the same batch, prompting a batch-effect correction. A handful of TRBV segments, including TRBV5-6, TRBV5-1 and TRBV20-1, were significantly more frequent in patients than controls.

TCR beta repertoires were profiled from peripheral blood of approximately 13 young patients with multiple sclerosis to demonstrate the VDJtools post-analysis software. Multiple sclerosis patients were children and adolescents aged about 6 to 17 years. The CDR3 spans 16 residues, from the cysteine through the phenylalanine. Just the 48-base CDR3 DNA is kept, in frame starting at base 1. Trimming takes 4 bases off V and 5 bases off J; junction bases not matched to a gene: 11. A few counts support this clonotype. The antigen it recognizes is unknown. Base qualities are not recorded, but no much larger clone differs from it by a single base. Library generation was performed with PCR. For sequencing, an Illumina HiSeq 2500 was employed. To reduce PCR and sequencing biases, unique molecular identifiers were incorporated into the TCR beta cDNA libraries. Per 1 to 10 million input T cells, some 500,000 cDNA molecules were obtained, such that each molecule approximated one T cell. The same protocol used for the earlier healthy control dataset was applied to prepare and sequence the patient libraries. Samples belonging to the same batch were prepared together, multiplexed and sequenced on a shared HiSeq lane. On the study's bioinformatics: Raw barcoded reads were processed with MIGEC, discarding single-read molecular identifier groups before consensus assembly and CDR3 extraction. VDJtools was used for post-analysis of the clonotype tables, and diversity was normalized by down-sampling every dataset to the size of the smallest sample. Repertoire overlap clustering matched CDR3 amino acid but not nucleotide sequences to correct batch-related cross-sample contamination. Using fastp trimming at Q25 and MiXCR clonotype assembly, TCRdb reanalyzed the public sequencing data and kept in-frame beta chains. Each CDR3 protein appears once, grouped with its most common genes and DNA. TCRdb, rather than the study authors, made the V and J calls. Within this sample are hundreds of thousands of distinct CDR3 sequences, with approximately 60% of them counted one time only. The biggest ten clones account for about 10% of the sample.

The sample was blood. The chain was built from TRBV12-3 or TRBV12-4 and TRBJ2-7; 10 middle bases align to TRBD2. This receptor was identified in a girl aged 2-10 years with multiple sclerosis. DNA sequence: TGTGCCAGCAGTTATCAGGAACTAGCGGGAAGGAACGAGCAGTACTTC. This encodes CASSYQELAGRNEQYF.